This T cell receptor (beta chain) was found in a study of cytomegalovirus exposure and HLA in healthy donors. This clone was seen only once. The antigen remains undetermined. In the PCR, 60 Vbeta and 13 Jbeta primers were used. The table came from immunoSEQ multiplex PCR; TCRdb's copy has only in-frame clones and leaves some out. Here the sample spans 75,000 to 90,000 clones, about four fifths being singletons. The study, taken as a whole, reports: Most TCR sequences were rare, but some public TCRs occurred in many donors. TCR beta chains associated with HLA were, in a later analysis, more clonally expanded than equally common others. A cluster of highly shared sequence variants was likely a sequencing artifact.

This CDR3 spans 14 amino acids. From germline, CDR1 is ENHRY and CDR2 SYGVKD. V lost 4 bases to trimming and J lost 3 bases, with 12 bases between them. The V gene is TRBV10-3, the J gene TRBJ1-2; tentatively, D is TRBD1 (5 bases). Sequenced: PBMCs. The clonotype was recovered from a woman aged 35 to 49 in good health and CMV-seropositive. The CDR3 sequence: CAISAGGSHYGYTF. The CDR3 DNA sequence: TGTGCCATCAGTGCTGGGGGGAGCCACTATGGCTACACCTTC.